Listed below are T cell receptor beta chains from one sample, sequenced in a study of blood T cell repertoires in COVID-19. Using immunoSEQ multiplex PCR, the repertoire was profiled, and TCRdb retains in-frame clones only, with some absent. The sample yields about 250,000 clones, 87% seen once. Specimen: peripheral blood. The receptors were sampled from a man aged 18 to 30 with active or convalescent COVID-19. Each CDR3 is given with its conserved first and last residue. A D gene is named only where the DNA matches it firmly.

d_call v_call cdr3_aa
TRBD1 TRBV5-1 CASTGGTGPNYGYTF
TRBD1 TRBV15 CATSRGDSQETQYF
NA TRBV13 CASSLTRDLYTRNIQYF
TRBD2 TRBV2 CASSPPPAGGAEQFF
NA TRBV27 CASSLGGTANGYTF
NA TRBV7-2 CASSLALNYEQYF
TRBD1 TRBV4-3 CASSQGDRMNTEAFF
NA TRBV12-3/TRBV12-4 CASSTNNEQFF
NA TRBV18 CASSLSLRDSPLHF
NA TRBV29-1 CSVMAPRGGSNEKLFF
NA TRBV7-2 CASVLLTGNTEAFF
TRBD2 TRBV7-9 CASSPRTSGGIVPYEQYF
NA TRBV29-1 CSVLLAGRNYEQYF
TRBD1 TRBV2 CASREQGARGNTIYF
TRBD2 TRBV5-4 CASSLEREEGDTQYF
TRBD2 TRBV2 CASSGRASRETQYF
NA TRBV27 CASSFQVAGANVLTF
TRBD1 TRBV7-2 CASSPDRGSYNEQFF
NA TRBV3-1/TRBV3-2 CASSHRTVYEQYF
TRBD1 TRBV28 CASSPGTGIFPGELFF
TRBD2 TRBV24-1 CATSEGTSGGVFYTDTQYF
NA TRBV7-3 CASRRTSTDTQYF
TRBD2 TRBV5-1 CASSLRMAGDSTDTQYF
NA TRBV27 CASSSNRAPYEQYF
NA TRBV5-6 CASSLGRGNTIYF
TRBD2 TRBV5-1 CASSFSGSPETQYF
NA TRBV12-3/TRBV12-4 CASRLRGMDEQYF
TRBD2 TRBV5-1 CASRRGGMETQYF
TRBD2 TRBV7-9 CASSSRLAQGSYNEQFF
NA TRBV20-1 CSASVRGPGGYNEQFF
NA TRBV6-5 CASLPLIQVNTEAFF
NA TRBV28 CASSLSGDTQYF
NA TRBV19 CASSQGGIPGEQYF
NA TRBV27 CASSGGRGGASYEQYF
NA TRBV19 CASSEGNYGYTF
NA TRBV9 CASSAGTDRWNTEAFF
TRBD1 TRBV27 CASSLNRGTGVDYGYTF
NA TRBV7-9 CASSLGQPAPLAF
NA TRBV7-9 CASSLTVGNTIYF
TRBD1 TRBV6-6 CASSSRGTGGEQFF
NA TRBV7-7 CASSRDTQETQYF
NA TRBV9 CASSVGPDSSGEQYF
TRBD1 TRBV6-6 CASSPPGQGASNTEAFF
NA TRBV5-4 CASSLGHNEKLFF